This T cell receptor beta chain was sequenced during a study of shared clonotypes between healthy human individuals (dated by TCRdb to the early 2020s). For the study in its entirety: Three men and a couple of women, aged 18 to 49 years, made up the cohort. The study deeply sequenced blood TCR repertoires of several healthy adults to estimate repertoire size and the extent of clonotype sharing between individuals. Leukapheresis yielded between about 0.94 and 9 billion PBMCs per donor. To increase sequencing depth and limit assay-specific biases, TCR repertoire library preparation and sequencing were carried out by different laboratories using diverse techniques. For each donor, CD4 naive and CD4 memory were each run on three plates, CD8 naive on two plates, and CD8 memory on one plate.

CDR1 and CDR2 were assigned from the germline V gene as SGHRS and YFSETQ. At the junction V is shortened by 5 bases and J by 4 bases; bases outside the gene matches: 1. Spanning cysteine to phenylalanine, the CDR3 consists of 14 amino acids. The kept DNA is CDR3 alone, 42 bases in frame from the first base. Healthy HIV-negative adults with no recently reported acute infections or vaccinations were included as donors. All donors were Caucasian adults living in Nashville, Tennessee, USA. CD8 memory samples combined magnetically selected CD45RO+ cells with CCR7-negative CD45RA+ effector memory (TemRA) cells. Blood was obtained by leukapheresis, after which PBMCs were separated by Ficoll-Histopaque density gradient centrifugation and cryopreserved in liquid nitrogen vapor phase. Purity and quantity of every magnetically sorted T cell population were checked by analytical flow cytometry. Genomic DNA was isolated from each sorted fraction and quantified by UV absorbance on a Nanodrop 2000c.

The paper as a whole reports these results and caveats: Pairwise subsampling indicated that sequencing depth was expected to affect the degree of clonotype sharing among donors. Sharing across several donors was observed for about 5% of naive CD4, about 4% of naive CD8, about 2.5% of memory CD4, and over 0.3% of memory CD8 clonotypes. Because the study included a small number of donors, the genetic and exposure-history diversity represented was limited. Sampling was restricted to blood, and TCR repertoires in tissue are likely to differ from TCR repertoires in blood. Rarefaction of sorted-subset datasets indicated incomplete sequencing despite the large sequencing depth. Estimated clonotype richness was generally larger for naive than for memory subsets. Compared with non-shared clonotypes, clonotypes shared by all four sorted-subset donors had higher generation probabilities.

Using the deep immunoSEQ assay, TCR CDR3 regions were amplified from genomic DNA by multiplex PCR. Genomic DNA extracted from each cell subset was distributed evenly over all wells of several immunoSEQ 96-well plates, and each plate served as one replicate. For sorted subsets, roughly 200 ng of genomic DNA, equivalent to 25,000 to 35,000 T cell genomes, went into each replicate PCR. Purified libraries were measured with a Qubit 3.0 fluorometer, size-checked on a Bioanalyzer 2100, and measured again with the KAPA Library Quantification kit. Each immunoSEQ 96-well plate was sequenced on its own single-read 150-cycle Illumina NextSeq 550 flow cell. On the study's bioinformatics: Because the immunoSEQ output included only junctional sequences and no quality scores, the filtering could not be the same as the filtering used for full-length reads. Sequences were annotated with PyIR, a Python wrapper for IgBLAST v1.9, and V/J genes and CDR3 were assigned using IMGT germline references. Any read was removed if the V/J assignment was weak (E-value above 1e-6), the CDR3 was missing, or the read contained stop codons, out-of-frame junctions, or ambiguous translated residues. A V3J clonotype was defined by an identical inferred V gene, J gene, and CDR3 amino acid sequence. The percentage overlap between two repertoires was calculated by dividing the number of shared unique clonotypes by the size of the smaller repertoire. RTK rarefaction, the Chao1 estimator, and Recon v2.1 estimates of unobserved clonotypes were used to assess repertoire richness. Generation probabilities were computed with OLGA for all TCRbeta clonotypes obtained by the gDNA method from a few donors. In its TCRdb copy, this immuneACCESS table keeps in-frame sequences only and misses some clones. Where compared with another copy, unresolved V genes explain less than half of these, and the others have no known cause. D and trimming were read from the DNA, whereas the V and J calls and clone size are those reported in that table. The sample table records roughly 410,000 clones; approximately 97% of these occur just once. More than 0.3% of the sample is in the top ten clones.

Concerning this clone: Its antigen is unknown. The sample holds no much larger clone one base away, and base qualities are not on file.

This clonotype was obtained from a man between 25 and 39 years old in good health. The sequencing sample was made of memory CD8+ T cells sorted from blood. Reading the label with the study, this specimen's cell subset or site is: CD45RO+ cells pooled with CCR7-negative TemRA cells. This sequence uses TRBV5-1 and TRBJ2-5; TRBD2 lines up with 14 middle nucleotides. The sequenced DNA is TGCGCCAGCAGTGGACTAGCGGGAGGAGAGACCCAGTACTTC. This encodes CASSGLAGGETQYF.